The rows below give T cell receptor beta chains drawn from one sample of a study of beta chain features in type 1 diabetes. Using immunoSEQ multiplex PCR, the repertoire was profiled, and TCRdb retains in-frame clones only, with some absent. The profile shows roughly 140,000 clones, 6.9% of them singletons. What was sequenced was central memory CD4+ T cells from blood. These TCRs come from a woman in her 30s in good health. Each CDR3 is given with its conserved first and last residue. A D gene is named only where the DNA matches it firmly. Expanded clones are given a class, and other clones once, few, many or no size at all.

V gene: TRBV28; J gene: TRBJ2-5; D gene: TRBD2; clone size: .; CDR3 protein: CASRPPLAGGGEQYF; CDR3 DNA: TGTGCCAGCAGGCCACCACTAGCGGGAGGTGGGGAGCAGTACTTC
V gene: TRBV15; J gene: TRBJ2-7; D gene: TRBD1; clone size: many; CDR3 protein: CATSNPGQGIKQYF; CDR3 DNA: TGTGCCACCAGCAACCCGGGACAGGGTATCAAGCAGTACTTC
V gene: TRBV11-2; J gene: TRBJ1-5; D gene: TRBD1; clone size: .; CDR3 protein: CASTLDRGQPQHF; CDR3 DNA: TGTGCCAGCACCTTAGACAGGGGACAGCCCCAGCATTTT
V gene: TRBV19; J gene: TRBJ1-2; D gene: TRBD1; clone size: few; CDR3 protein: CASRDRGDYGYTF; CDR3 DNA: TGTGCCAGCCGGGACAGGGGGGACTATGGCTACACCTTC
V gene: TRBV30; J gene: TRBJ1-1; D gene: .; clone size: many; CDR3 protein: CAWSVTGFSAEAFF; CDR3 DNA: TGTGCCTGGAGTGTAACAGGGTTCTCTGCTGAAGCTTTCTTT
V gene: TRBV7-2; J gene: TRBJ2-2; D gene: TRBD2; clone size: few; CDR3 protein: CASSKGLAGVGTGELFF; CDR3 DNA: TGTGCCAGCAGCAAGGGACTAGCGGGAGTAGGAACCGGGGAGCTGTTTTTT
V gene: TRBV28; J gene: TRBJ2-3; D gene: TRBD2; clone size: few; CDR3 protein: CASSSRLAGSGTDTQYF; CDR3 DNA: TGTGCCAGCAGTTCACGACTAGCGGGATCGGGCACAGATACGCAGTATTTT
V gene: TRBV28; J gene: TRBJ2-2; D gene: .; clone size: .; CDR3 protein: CASSLEQPNTGELFF; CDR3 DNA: TGTGCCAGCAGTTTAGAACAGCCGAACACCGGGGAGCTGTTTTTT
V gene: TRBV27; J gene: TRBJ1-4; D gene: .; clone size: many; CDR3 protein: CASSPLPGQDEKLFF; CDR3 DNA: TGTGCCAGCAGCCCCCTTCCAGGGCAAGATGAAAAACTGTTTTTT
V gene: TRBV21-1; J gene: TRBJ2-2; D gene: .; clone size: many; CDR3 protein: CASSKRFGETNTGELFF; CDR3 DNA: TGTGCCAGCAGCAAAAGGTTTGGGGAGACGAACACCGGGGAGCTGTTTTTT
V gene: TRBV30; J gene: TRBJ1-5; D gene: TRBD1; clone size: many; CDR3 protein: CAWSPPDRDQPQHF; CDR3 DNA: TGTGCCTGGAGTCCCCCGGACAGGGATCAGCCCCAGCATTTT
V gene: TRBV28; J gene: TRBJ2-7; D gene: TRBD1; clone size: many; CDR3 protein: CASILTGGSYEQYF; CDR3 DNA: TGTGCCAGCATTTTAACAGGGGGCTCCTACGAGCAGTACTTC
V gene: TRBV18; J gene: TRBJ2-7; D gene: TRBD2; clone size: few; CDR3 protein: CASSLLLLSGRGEGEQYF; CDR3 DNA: TGTGCCAGCTCACTGCTCCTCCTTAGCGGGAGGGGTGAGGGCGAGCAGTACTTC
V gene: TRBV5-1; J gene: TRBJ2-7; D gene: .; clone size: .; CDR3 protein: CASSVGGSGYEQYF; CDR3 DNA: TGCGCCAGCAGTGTTGGGGGCTCAGGCTACGAGCAGTACTTC
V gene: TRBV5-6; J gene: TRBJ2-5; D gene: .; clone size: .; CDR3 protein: CASSLDTGSEETQYF; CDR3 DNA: TGTGCCAGCAGCTTGGATACAGGGAGTGAGGAGACCCAGTACTTC
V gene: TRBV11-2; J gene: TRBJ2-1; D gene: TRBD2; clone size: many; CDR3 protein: CASSLAGTSGKQFF; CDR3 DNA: TGTGCCAGCAGCTTAGCTGGGACTAGCGGCAAGCAGTTCTTC
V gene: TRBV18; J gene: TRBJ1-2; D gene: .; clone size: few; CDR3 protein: CASSPRQEDGYTF; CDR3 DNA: TGTGCCAGCTCACCACGCCAGGAGGATGGCTACACCTTC
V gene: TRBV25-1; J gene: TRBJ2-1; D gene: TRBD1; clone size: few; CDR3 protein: CASSEFTRGQNNEQFF; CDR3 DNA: TGTGCCAGCAGTGAATTTACGAGGGGGCAGAACAATGAGCAGTTCTTC
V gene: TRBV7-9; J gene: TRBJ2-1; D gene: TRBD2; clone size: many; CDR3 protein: CASSLATSGNYNEQFF; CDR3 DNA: TGTGCCAGCAGCTTAGCGACTAGCGGGAACTACAATGAGCAGTTCTTC